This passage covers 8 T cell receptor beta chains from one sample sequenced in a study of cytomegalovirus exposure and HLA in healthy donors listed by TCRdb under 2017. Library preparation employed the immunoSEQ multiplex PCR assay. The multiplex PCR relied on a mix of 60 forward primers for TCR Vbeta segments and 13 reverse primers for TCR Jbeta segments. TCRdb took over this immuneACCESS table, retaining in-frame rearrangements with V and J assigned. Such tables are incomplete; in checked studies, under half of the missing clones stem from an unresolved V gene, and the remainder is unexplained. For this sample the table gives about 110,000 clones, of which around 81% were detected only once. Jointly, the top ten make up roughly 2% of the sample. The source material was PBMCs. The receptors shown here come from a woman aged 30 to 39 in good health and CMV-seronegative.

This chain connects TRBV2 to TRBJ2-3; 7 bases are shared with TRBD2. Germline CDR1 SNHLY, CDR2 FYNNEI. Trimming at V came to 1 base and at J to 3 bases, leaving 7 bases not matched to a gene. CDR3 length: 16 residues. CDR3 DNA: TGTGCCAGCAGTGAAGATCGGGCGGGAGCAACAGATACGCAGTATTTT. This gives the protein CASSEDRAGATDTQYF.

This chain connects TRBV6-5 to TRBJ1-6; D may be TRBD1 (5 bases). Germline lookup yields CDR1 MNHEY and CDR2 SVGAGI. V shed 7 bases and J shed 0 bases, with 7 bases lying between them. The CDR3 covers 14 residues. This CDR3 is CASKQGSYNSPLHF. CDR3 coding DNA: TGTGCCAGCAAGCAGGGCTCCTATAATTCACCCCTCCACTTT.

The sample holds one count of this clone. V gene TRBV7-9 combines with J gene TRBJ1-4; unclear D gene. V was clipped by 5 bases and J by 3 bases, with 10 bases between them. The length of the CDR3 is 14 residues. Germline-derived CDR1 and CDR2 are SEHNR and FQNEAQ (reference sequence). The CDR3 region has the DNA TGTGCCAGCAGCCGCCTCGGGGCTAATGAAAAACTGTTTTTT. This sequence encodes CASSRLGANEKLFF.

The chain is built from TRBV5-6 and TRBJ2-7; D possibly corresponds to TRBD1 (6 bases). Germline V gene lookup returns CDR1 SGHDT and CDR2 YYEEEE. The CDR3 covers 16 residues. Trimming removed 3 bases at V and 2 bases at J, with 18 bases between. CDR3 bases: TGTGCCAGCAGCTACAAGGGGGAGAGAAGAGCCTACGAGCAGTACTTC. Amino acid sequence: CASSYKGERRAYEQYF.

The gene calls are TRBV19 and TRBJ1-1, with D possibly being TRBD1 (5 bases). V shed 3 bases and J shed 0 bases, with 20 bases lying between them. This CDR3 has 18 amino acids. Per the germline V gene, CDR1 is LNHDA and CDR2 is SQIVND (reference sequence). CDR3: CASSMGQLQKYLNTEAFF. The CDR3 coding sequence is TGTGCCAGTAGTATGGGGCAGCTGCAAAAGTATCTGAACACTGAAGCTTTCTTT.

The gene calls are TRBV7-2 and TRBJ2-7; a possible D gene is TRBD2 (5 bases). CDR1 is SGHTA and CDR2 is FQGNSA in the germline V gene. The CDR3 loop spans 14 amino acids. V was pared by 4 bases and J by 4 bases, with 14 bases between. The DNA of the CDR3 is TGTGCCAGCAGCTACACTAGATCAGGATACGAGCAGTACTTC. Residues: CASSYTRSGYEQYF.

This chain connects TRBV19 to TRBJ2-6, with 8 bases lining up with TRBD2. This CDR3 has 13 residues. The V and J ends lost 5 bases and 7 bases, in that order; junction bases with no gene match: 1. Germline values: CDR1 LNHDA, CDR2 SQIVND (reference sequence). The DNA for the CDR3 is TGTGCCAGTAGTGTAGCGGGAGCCAACGTCCTGACTTTC. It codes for CASSVAGANVLTF.

DNA for the CDR3: TGCGCCAGCAGCTCCTTTAGCGGGAGGGTGTACGAGCAGTACTTC. Its protein is CASSSFSGRVYEQYF. This chain joins TRBV5-1 and TRBJ2-7, with 11 bases fitting TRBD2. V trimming: 3 bases; J trimming: 4 bases; junction bases outside the gene matches: 6. Germline-derived CDR1 and CDR2 are SGHRS and YFSETQ. The CDR3 has 15 residues.